These 17 T cell receptor beta chains were all obtained from the same sample, sequenced in a study of graft-versus-host responses after intestinal transplantation. Some clones are missing from TCRdb's copy, which holds only in-frame ones; the method was immunoSEQ multiplex PCR. The sample lists 75,000 to 95,000 clones; 85% to 95% were seen once. These TCRs' antigens remain unknown. The sample was unstimulated CD4+ T cells sorted from spleen or lymph node cells, taken before transplant. These TCRs come from a human donor who was the organ donor for an intestinal transplant.

The genes are TRBV18 and TRBJ2-7; the match to TRBD2 covers 12 bases. The CDR3 totals 16 residues. The V segment lost 6 bases and the J segment 5 bases; nucleotides outside the gene matches: 11. Germline V gene data show CDR1 as KGHSH and CDR2 as LQKENI. The CDR3 is CASSILAGGSGDEQYF. In DNA form, the CDR3 reads TGTGCCAGCTCGATACTAGCGGGGGGATCAGGGGACGAGCAGTACTTC.

The chain recombines TRBV6-1 with TRBJ2-5, with D unclear. Germline V gene data show CDR1 as MNHNS and CDR2 as SASEGT. The CDR3 sequence is 11 residues long. V was cut by 4 bases and J by 5 bases, with 5 bases left in between. The CDR3: CASSVGETQYF. DNA for the CDR3: TGTGCCAGCAGTGTCGGGGAGACCCAGTACTTC.

This chain connects TRBV30 to TRBJ1-3; the D gene is possibly TRBD1 (6 bases). This CDR3 spans 14 amino acids. The V gene's germline CDR1 is GTSNPN and CDR2 SVGIG (reference sequence). For the CDR3, the DNA is TGTGTCGCTAAGAGGGGGAGCACTGGAAACACCATATATTTT. Its protein product is CVAKRGSTGNTIYF.

The chain couples TRBV5-1 to TRBJ1-4; D is unresolved. This CDR3 spans 22 amino acids. The germline CDR1 and CDR2 sequences are SGHRS and YFSETQ. V lost 1 base and J 0 bases, leaving 28 bases between the germline ends. The CDR3 sequence is CASSLFSVSLGGRWATNEKLFF. The CDR3 bases are TGCGCCAGCAGCTTGTTTTCAGTCTCCTTAGGTGGGCGATGGGCAACTAATGAAAAACTGTTTTTT.

The CDR3 spells CASSTSTNEKLFF. In nucleotides, the CDR3 is TGTGCCAGTAGTACCTCAACTAATGAAAAACTGTTTTTT. This chain uses TRBV19 with TRBJ1-4; no firm D call. The CDR3 extends over 13 amino acids. Trimming shortened V by 4 bases and J by 0 bases, and 3 bases separated the two germline ends. Germline loops: CDR1 LNHDA, CDR2 SQIVND (reference sequence).

This clone was recorded only once. The rearrangement joins TRBV6-5 to TRBJ1-1; D is undetermined. The CDR3 contains 13 residues. The V end lost 5 bases, the J end lost 1 base, and 8 bases lay between the germline ends. In germline, CDR1 is MNHEY, CDR2 SVGAGI. In nucleotides, the CDR3 is TGTGCCAGCAGTGTTACACGGAACACTGAAGCTTTCTTT. Its protein is CASSVTRNTEAFF.

J is TRBJ2-3 and V is TRBV5-1, with 9 bases that match TRBD2. Germline values: CDR1 SGHRS, CDR2 YFSETQ. With V trimmed by 3 bases and J by 6 bases, 8 bases remained unmatched. CDR3 size: 15 residues. CDR3 bases: TGCGCCAGCAGCTCGGGCGGGAGGGCCAGGGATACGCAGTATTTT. Its protein product is CASSSGGRARDTQYF.

The J gene is TRBJ2-3, the V gene TRBV7-8; 12 positions match TRBD2. This CDR3 has 15 residues. From germline, CDR1 is SGHVS and CDR2 FQNEAQ. J gave up 4 bases and V 5 bases, and 4 bases lay outside the gene matches. CDR3 DNA sequence: TGTGCCAGCAGCCAGACTAGCGGGAGATCAGATACGCAGTATTTT. Amino acid sequence: CASSQTSGRSDTQYF.

The rearrangement uses TRBV5-1 and TRBJ2-7, with D tentatively TRBD2 (5 bases). The CDR3 consists of 16 residues. Germline V gene sequence: CDR1 SGHRS, CDR2 YFSETQ. Between the trimmed V and J ends, which lost 0 bases and 3 bases, there was a span of 16 bases. CDR3 loop: CASSLVKTNYHYEQYF. The DNA for the CDR3 is TGCGCCAGCAGCTTGGTGAAGACTAACTACCACTACGAGCAGTACTTC.

The genes are TRBV28 and TRBJ2-3; TRBD1 matches 9 bases. V shed 6 bases, J shed 4 bases, and the junction held 5 bases outside the gene matches. Per the germline V gene, CDR1 is MDHEN and CDR2 is SYDVKM. CDR3 length: 14 amino acids. The CDR3 DNA reads TGTGCCAGCAGGGTGACAGGGGGTCCAGATACGCAGTATTTT. Protein sequence: CASRVTGGPDTQYF. The variable domain in full, completed from reference TRBV28 and TRBJ2-3, reads DVKVTQSSRYLVKRTGEKVFLECVQDMDHENMFWYRQDPGLGLRLIYFSYDVKMKEKGDIPEGYSVSREKKERFSLILESASTNQTSMYLCASRVTGGPDTQYFGPGTRLTVL.

V is TRBV28 and J is TRBJ2-1; 14 bases line up with TRBD2. V lost 5 bases, J lost 8 bases, and 5 bases stayed unmatched. The CDR3 loop spans 15 amino acids. Germline CDR1 reads MDHEN; CDR2 reads SYDVKM. The CDR3 sequence: CASSPGTSGSDEQFF. In nucleotides, the CDR3 is TGTGCCAGCAGTCCAGGGACTAGCGGGAGTGATGAGCAGTTCTTC.

V usage is TRBV6-5 and J usage is TRBJ1-1, with 9 bases identical to TRBD1. V shed 5 bases, J shed 3 bases, and the junction held 4 bases outside the gene matches. CDR1 is MNHEY and CDR2 is SVGAGI in the germline V gene. This CDR3 spans 14 amino acids. The CDR3 nucleotides are TGTGCCAGCAGTCACCGGGACAGGGACACTGAAGCTTTCTTT. The encoded protein is CASSHRDRDTEAFF.

The V and J genes are TRBV9 and TRBJ2-5, with TRBD2 identical over 7 bases. V was clipped by 0 bases and J by 5 bases; unmatched bases: 10. The CDR3 sequence is 16 residues long. Per the germline V gene, CDR1 is SGDLS and CDR2 is YYNGEE. The CDR3 here is CASSVAGGGLWETQYF. CDR3 in DNA: TGTGCCAGCAGCGTAGCGGGGGGAGGGCTCTGGGAGACCCAGTACTTC.

This chain links TRBV28 with TRBJ2-1; possible D gene TRBD1, 8 bases. The CDR3 is 15 residues long. Per germline, CDR1 MDHEN and CDR2 SYDVKM. V was clipped by 5 bases and J by 6 bases, with 17 bases between them. Here the CDR3 DNA reads TGTGCCAGCAGTCTATTGGACAGGGAGGGCAATGAGCAGTTCTTC. Amino acid sequence: CASSLLDREGNEQFF.

V and J are TRBV4-2 and TRBJ2-1, with 8 bases lining up with TRBD2. The CDR3 loop spans 15 amino acids. CDR1 is LGHNA and CDR2 is YNFKEQ in the germline V gene. V shed 1 base, J shed 5 bases, and the junction held 4 bases outside the gene matches. CDR3 coding DNA: TGTGCCAGCAGCCAAGCTGGGACTAGTGACAATGAGCAGTTCTTC. It encodes CASSQAGTSDNEQFF.

The chain combines TRBV5-6 with TRBJ2-2; a possible D gene is TRBD1 (6 bases). V lost 1 base to trimming and J lost 5 bases, with 15 bases between them. The germline V gene has CDR1 SGHDT and CDR2 YYEEEE. CDR3 size: 16 residues. CDR3 in DNA: TGTGCCAGCAGCTTGTTAAGGGGGTCGGCGACCGGGGAGCTGTTTTTT. Translation gives CASSLLRGSATGELFF.

V is TRBV5-1 and J is TRBJ2-3, with 16 bases lining up with TRBD2. From germline, CDR1 is SGHRS and CDR2 YFSETQ. The CDR3 runs 19 residues. With V trimmed by 7 bases and J by 4 bases, 15 bases remained unmatched. CDR3 coding DNA: TGCGCCAGCGGACACAATACCAGGGGACTAGCGGGGGGGGCAGATACGCAGTATTTT. Its translation is CASGHNTRGLAGGADTQYF.